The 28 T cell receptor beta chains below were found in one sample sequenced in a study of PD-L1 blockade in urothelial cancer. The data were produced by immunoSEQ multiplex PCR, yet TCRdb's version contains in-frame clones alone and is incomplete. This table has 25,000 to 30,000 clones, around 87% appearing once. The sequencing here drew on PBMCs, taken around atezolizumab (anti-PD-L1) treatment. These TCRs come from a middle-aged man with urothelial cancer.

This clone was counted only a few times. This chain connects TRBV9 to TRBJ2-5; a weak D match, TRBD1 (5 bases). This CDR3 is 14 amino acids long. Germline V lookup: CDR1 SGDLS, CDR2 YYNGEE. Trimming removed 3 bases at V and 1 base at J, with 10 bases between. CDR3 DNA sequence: TGTGCCAGCAGCGAAGGGGTAGCCCAAGAGACCCAGTACTTC. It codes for CASSEGVAQETQYF.

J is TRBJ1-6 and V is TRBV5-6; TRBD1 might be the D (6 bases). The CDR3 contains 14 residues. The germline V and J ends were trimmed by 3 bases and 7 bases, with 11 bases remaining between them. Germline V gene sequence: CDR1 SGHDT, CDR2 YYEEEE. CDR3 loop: CASSSGVGNSPLHF. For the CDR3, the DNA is TGTGCCAGCAGCTCAGGGGTTGGGAATTCACCCCTCCACTTT.

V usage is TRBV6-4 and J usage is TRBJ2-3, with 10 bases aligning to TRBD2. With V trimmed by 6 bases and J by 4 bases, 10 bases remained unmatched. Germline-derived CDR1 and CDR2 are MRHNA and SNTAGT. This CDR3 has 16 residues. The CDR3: CASSPGSGGMADTQYF. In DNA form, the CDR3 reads TGTGCCAGCAGCCCGGGTAGCGGGGGGATGGCAGATACGCAGTATTTT.

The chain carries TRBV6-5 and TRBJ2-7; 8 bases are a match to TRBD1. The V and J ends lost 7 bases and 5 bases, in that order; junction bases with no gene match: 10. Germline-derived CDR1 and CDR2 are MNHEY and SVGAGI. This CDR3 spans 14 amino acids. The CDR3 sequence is CASTGQGKGDEQYF. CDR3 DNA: TGTGCCAGCACCGGACAGGGAAAGGGGGACGAGCAGTACTTC.

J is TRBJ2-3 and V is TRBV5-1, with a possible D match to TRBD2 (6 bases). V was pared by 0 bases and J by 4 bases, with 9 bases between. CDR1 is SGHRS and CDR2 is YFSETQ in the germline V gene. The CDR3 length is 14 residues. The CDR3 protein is CASSLDLASDTQYF. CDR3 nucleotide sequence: TGCGCCAGCAGCTTGGATCTAGCGTCAGATACGCAGTATTTT.

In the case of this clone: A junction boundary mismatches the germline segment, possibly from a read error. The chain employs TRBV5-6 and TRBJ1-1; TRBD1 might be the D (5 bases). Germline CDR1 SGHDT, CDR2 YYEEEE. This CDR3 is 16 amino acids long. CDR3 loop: CVSSVGHLWRRTEAFF. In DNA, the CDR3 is TGTGTCAGCAGCGTAGGACATCTCTGGCGTCGGACTGAAGCTTTCTTT.

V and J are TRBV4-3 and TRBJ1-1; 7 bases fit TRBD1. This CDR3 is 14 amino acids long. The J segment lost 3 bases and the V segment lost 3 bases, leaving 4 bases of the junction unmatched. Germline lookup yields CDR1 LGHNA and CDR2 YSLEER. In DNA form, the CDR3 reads TGCGCCAGCAGCCAGGGGACAGTGTACACTGAAGCTTTCTTT. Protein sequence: CASSQGTVYTEAFF.

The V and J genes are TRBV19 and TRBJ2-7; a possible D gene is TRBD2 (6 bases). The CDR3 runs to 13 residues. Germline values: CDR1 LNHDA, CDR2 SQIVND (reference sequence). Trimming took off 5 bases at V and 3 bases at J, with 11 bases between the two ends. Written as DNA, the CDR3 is TGTGCCAGTAGTGTGTTGGGGGGCTACGAGCAGTACTTC. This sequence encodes CASSVLGGYEQYF.

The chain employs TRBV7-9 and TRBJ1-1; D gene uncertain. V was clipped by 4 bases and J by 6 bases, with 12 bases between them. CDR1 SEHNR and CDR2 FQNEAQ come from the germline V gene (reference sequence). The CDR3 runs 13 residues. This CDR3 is CASSSLVFAEAFF. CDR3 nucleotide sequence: TGTGCCAGCAGCTCATTAGTCTTCGCTGAAGCTTTCTTT.

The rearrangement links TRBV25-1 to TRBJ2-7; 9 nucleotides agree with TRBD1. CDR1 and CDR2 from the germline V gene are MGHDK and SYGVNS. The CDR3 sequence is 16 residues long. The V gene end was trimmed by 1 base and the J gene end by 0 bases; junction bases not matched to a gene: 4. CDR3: CASSESGTGSSYEQYF. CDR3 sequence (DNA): TGTGCCAGCAGTGAATCAGGGACAGGGAGCTCCTACGAGCAGTACTTC.

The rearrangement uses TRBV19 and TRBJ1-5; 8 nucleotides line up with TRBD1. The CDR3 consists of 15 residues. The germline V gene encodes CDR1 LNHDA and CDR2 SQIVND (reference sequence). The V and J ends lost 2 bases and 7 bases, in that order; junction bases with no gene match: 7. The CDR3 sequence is CASSISGGASQPQHF. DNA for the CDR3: TGTGCCAGTAGTATATCAGGGGGCGCGAGCCAGCCCCAGCATTTT.

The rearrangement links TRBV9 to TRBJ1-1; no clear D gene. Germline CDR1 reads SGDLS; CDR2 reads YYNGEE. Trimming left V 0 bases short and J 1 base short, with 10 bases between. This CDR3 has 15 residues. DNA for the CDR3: TGTGCCAGCAGCGTAGACGGGGTCCCGAACACTGAAGCTTTCTTT. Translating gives CASSVDGVPNTEAFF.

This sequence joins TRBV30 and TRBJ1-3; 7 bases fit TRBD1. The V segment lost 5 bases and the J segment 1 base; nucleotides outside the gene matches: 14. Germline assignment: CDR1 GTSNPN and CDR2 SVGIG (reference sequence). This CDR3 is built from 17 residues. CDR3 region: CAWPGTKTGMSGNTIYF. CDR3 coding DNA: TGTGCCTGGCCGGGGACAAAGACAGGGATGTCTGGAAACACCATATATTTT. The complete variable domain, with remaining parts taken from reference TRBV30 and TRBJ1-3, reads SQTIHQWPATLVQPVGSPLSLECTVEGTSNPNLYWYRQAAGRGLQLLFYSVGIGQISSEVPQNLSASRPQDRQFILSSKKLLLSDSGFYLCAWPGTKTGMSGNTIYFGEGSWLTVV.

Written as DNA, the CDR3 is TGCAGCGCCCGGGTGACAGGGGGTTACGAGCAGTACTTC. Translating gives CSARVTGGYEQYF. The rearrangement links TRBV29-1 to TRBJ2-7, with 9 bases that match TRBD1. The CDR3 runs to 13 residues. The junction had 8 bases not matched to a gene; V was cut back by 7 bases and J by 4 bases. CDR1 SQVTM and CDR2 ANQGSEA come from the germline V gene.

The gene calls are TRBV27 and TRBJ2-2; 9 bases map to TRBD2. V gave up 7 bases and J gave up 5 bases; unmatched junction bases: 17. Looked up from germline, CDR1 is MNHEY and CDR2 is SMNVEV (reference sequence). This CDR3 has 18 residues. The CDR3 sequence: CASTPFIAGGPRTGELFF. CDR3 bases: TGTGCCAGCACTCCCTTCATCGCGGGAGGGCCGAGGACCGGGGAGCTGTTTTTT.

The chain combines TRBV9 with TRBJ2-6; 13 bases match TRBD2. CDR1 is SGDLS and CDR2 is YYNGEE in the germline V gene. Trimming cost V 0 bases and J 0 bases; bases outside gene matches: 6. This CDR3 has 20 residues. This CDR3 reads CASSVERGTSGTSGANVLTF. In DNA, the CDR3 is TGTGCCAGCAGCGTAGAGAGGGGGACTAGCGGGACCTCTGGGGCCAACGTCCTGACTTTC.

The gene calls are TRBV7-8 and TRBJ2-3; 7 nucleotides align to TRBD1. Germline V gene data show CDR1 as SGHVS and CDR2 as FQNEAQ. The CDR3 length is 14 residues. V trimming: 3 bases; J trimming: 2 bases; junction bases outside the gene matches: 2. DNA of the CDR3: TGTGCCAGCAGCTTTGACAGGGTCACAGATACGCAGTATTTT. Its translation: CASSFDRVTDTQYF. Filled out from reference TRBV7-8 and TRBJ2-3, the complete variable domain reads GAGVSQSPRYKVAKRGQDVALRCDPISGHVSLFWYQQALGQGPEFLTYFQNEAQLDKSGLPSDRFFAERPEGSVSTLKIQRTQQEDSAVYLCASSFDRVTDTQYFGPGTRLTVL.

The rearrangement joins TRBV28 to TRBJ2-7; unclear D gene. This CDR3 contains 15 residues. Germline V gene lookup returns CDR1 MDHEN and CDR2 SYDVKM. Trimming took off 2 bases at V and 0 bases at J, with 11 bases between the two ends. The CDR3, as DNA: TGTGCCAGCAGTTTACCCGCAAAGCACTCCTACGAGCAGTACTTC. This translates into CASSLPAKHSYEQYF. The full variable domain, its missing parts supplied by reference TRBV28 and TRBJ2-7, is DVKVTQSSRYLVKRTGEKVFLECVQDMDHENMFWYRQDPGLGLRLIYFSYDVKMKEKGDIPEGYSVSREKKERFSLILESASTNQTSMYLCASSLPAKHSYEQYFGPGTRLTVT.

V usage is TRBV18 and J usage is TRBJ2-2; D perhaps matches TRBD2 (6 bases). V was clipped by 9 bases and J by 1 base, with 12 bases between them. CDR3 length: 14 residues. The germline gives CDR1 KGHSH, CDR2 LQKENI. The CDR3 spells CASTGTQNTGELFF. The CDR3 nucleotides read TGTGCCAGTACCGGGACTCAGAACACCGGGGAGCTGTTTTTT.

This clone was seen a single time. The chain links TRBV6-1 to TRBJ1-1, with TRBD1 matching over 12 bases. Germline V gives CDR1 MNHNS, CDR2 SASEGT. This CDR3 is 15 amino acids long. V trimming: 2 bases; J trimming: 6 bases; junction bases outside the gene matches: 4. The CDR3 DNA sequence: TGTGCCAGCAGTGAATGGGGACAGGGGGCCGCTGAAGCTTTCTTT. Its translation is CASSEWGQGAAEAFF.

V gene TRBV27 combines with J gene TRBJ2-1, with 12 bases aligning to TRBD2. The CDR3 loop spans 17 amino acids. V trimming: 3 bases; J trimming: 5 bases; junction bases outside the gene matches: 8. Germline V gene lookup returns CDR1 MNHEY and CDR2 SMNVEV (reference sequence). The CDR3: CASSLMVTSGSNNEQFF. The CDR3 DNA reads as TGTGCCAGCAGTTTGATGGTGACTAGCGGGAGCAACAATGAGCAGTTCTTC.

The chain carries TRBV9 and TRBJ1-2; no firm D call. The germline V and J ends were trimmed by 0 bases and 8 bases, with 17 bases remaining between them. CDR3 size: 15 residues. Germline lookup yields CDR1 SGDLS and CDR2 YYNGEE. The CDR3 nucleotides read TGTGCCAGCAGCGTAGCTGTCAGTTTGGCGGGGGGCTACACCTTC. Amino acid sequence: CASSVAVSLAGGYTF.

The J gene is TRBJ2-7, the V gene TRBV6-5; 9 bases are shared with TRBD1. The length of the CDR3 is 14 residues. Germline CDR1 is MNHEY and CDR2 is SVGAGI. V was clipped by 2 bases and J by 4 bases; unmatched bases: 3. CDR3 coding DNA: TGTGCCAGCAGTTACCCGGGACAGGGATACGAGCAGTACTTC. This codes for CASSYPGQGYEQYF.

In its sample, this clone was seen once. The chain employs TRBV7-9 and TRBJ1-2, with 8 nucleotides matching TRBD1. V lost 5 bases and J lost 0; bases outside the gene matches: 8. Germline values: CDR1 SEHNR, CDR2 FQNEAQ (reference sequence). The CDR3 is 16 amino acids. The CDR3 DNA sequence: TGTGCCAGCAGCCCACGGACAGGGCCTTCTAACTATGGCTACACCTTC. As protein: CASSPRTGPSNYGYTF.

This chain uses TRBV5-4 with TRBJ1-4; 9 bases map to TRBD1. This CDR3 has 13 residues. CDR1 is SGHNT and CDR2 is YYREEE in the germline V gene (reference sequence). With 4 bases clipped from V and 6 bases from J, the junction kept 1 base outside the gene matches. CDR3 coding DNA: TGTGCCAGCAGCCGGGACAGGGATGAAAAACTGTTTTTT. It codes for CASSRDRDEKLFF.

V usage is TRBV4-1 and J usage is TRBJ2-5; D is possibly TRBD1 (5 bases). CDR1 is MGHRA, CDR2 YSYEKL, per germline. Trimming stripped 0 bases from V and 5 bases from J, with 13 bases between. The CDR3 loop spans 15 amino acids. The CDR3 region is CASSQDPAGPETQYF. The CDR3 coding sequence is TGCGCCAGCAGCCAAGATCCGGCAGGGCCGGAGACCCAGTACTTC.

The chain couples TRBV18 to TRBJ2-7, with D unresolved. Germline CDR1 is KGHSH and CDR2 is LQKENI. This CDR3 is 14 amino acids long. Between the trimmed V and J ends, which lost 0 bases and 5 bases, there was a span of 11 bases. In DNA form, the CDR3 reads TGTGCCAGCTCACCACCGAGCGATCGGAACGAGCAGTACTTC. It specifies CASSPPSDRNEQYF.

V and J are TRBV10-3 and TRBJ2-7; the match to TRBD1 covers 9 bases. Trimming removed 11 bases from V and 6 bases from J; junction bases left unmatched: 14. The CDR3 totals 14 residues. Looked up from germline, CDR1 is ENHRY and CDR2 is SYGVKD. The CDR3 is CAADRGGLNSEQYF. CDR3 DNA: TGTGCCGCCGACAGGGGGGGACTAAACTCCGAGCAGTACTTC.